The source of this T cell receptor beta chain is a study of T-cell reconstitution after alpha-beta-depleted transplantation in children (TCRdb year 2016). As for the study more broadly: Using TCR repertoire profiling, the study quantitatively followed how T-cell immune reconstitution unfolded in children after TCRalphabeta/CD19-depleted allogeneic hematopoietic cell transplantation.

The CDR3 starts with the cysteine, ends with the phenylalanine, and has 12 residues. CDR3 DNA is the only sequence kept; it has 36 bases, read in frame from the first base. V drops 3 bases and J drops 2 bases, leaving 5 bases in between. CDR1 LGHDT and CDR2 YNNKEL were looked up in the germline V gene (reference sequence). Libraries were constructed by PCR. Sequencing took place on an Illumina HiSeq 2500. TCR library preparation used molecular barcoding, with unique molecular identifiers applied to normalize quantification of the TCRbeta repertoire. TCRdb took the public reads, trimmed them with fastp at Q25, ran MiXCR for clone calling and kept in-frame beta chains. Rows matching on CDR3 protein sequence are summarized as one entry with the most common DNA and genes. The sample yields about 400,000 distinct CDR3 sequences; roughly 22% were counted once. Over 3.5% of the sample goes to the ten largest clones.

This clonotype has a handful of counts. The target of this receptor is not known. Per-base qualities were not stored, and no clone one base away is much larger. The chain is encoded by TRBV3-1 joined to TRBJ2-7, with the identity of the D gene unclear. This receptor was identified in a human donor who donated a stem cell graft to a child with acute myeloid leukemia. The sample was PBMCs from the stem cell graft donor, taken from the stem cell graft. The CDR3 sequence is CASSQTTYEQYF. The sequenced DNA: TGTGCCAGCAGCCAGACAACCTACGAGCAGTACTTC.